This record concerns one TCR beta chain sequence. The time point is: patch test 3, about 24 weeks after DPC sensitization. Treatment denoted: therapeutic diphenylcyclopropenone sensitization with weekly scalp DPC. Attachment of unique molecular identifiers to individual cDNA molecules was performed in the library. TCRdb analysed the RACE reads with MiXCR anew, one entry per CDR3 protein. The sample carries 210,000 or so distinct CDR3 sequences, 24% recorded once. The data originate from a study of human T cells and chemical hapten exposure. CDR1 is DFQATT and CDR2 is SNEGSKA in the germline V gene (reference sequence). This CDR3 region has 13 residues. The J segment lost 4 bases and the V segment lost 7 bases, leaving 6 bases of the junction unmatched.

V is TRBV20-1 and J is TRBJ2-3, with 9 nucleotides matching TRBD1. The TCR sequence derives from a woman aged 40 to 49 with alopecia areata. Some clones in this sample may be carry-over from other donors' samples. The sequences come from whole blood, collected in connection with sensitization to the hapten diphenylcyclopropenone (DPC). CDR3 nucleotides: TGCAGTGTGGGACAGGGAGTGGCAGATACGCAGTATTTT. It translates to CSVGQGVADTQYF.